Sequencing of this TCR beta chain was carried out in a study of shared clonotypes between healthy human individuals. Germline CDR1 is SGHVS and CDR2 is FNYEAQ. V gave up 5 bases and J gave up 2 bases, with 10 bases separating them. The CDR3 totals 14 residues. Naive CD8 cells lacked CD45RO, underwent positive selection for CCR7 and left out terminally differentiated effector memory CD45RA+ cells. Measured with immunoSEQ multiplex PCR; TCRdb has only the in-frame clones, and not every one. The sample includes 1.5 million to 2.5 million clones, 85% to 95% of them seen just once. This clone has a single count.

The specimen sequenced was naive CD8+ T cells sorted from blood. The chain recombines TRBV7-6 with TRBJ2-1, with D possibly matching TRBD2 (5 bases). This sequence originates from a man between 18 and 29 years old in good health. The CDR3 loop reads CASSPPGAYNEQFF. In DNA form, the CDR3 reads TGTGCCAGCAGCCCACCCGGGGCCTACAATGAGCAGTTCTTC.